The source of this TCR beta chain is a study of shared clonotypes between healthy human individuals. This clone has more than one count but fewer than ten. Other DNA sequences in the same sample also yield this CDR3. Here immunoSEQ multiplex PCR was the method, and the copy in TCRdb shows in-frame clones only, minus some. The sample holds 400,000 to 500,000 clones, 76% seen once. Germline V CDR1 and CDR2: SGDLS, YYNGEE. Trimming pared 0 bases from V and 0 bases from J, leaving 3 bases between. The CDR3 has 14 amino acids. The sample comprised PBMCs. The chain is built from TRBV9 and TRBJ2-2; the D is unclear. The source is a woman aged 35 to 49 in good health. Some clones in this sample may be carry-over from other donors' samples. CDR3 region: CASSVGPNTGELFF. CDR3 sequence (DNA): TGTGCCAGCAGCGTAGGACCGAACACCGGGGAGCTGTTTTTT.